Each of the 19 T cell receptor beta chains below was sequenced from the same sample in a study of cytomegalovirus exposure and HLA in healthy donors (TCRdb year 2017). The library was obtained by the immunoSEQ multiplex PCR assay. A mixture of 60 forward primers for TCR Vbeta segments and 13 reverse primers for TCR Jbeta segments was used in the multiplex PCR. In TCRdb, the immuneACCESS table is reduced to in-frame sequences with V and J assigned. These tables do not hold every clone; where another copy was compared, an unresolved V gene accounts for under half, and the others remain unexplained. This sample is represented by about 57,000 clones; about 83% of them were singletons. The ten most abundant clones make up 4.3% of the sample. Sequencing input: PBMCs. These receptors originate from a man aged 25-45 years in good health and CMV-seronegative.

The chain couples TRBV7-6 to TRBJ2-2; no definite D call. Germline V CDR1 and CDR2: SGHVS, FNYEAQ. The CDR3 has 14 amino acids. V was pared by 4 bases and J by 1 base, with 7 bases between. CDR3 amino acids: CASSSRQNTGELFF. CDR3 nucleotide sequence: TGTGCCAGCAGCTCAAGACAGAACACCGGGGAGCTGTTTTTT.

V is TRBV7-6 and J is TRBJ2-2; a weak D match, TRBD2 (6 bases). Germline V gene sequence: CDR1 SGHVS, CDR2 FNYEAQ. Trimming took off 0 bases at V and 5 bases at J, with 10 bases between the two ends. CDR3 size: 15 residues. The CDR3 region has the DNA TGTGCCAGCAGCTTAGCGCTTGCGGGGACCGGGGAGCTGTTTTTT. It yields the protein CASSLALAGTGELFF.

The chain uses TRBV9 and TRBJ2-1; 7 nucleotides align to TRBD2. Germline CDR1 is SGDLS and CDR2 is YYNGEE. Trimming cost V 0 bases and J 5 bases; bases outside gene matches: 8. The CDR3 is 16 residues long. The CDR3 sequence is CASSVAGSGTHNEQFF. The CDR3 DNA sequence: TGTGCCAGCAGCGTAGCTGGGAGCGGGACCCACAATGAGCAGTTCTTC.

This rearrangement joins TRBV18 to TRBJ1-4; a weak D match, TRBD1 (6 bases). The CDR3 has 17 amino acids. The germline gives CDR1 KGHSH, CDR2 LQKENI. V was shortened by 5 bases and J by 0 bases, with 16 bases between the two germline ends. CDR3 DNA: TGTGCCAGCTCATCAGGTGGACAGCTTGCAACTAATGAAAAACTGTTTTTT. Translated, it gives CASSSGGQLATNEKLFF.

J is TRBJ1-3 and V is TRBV28; the D is unclear. Per germline, CDR1 MDHEN and CDR2 SYDVKM. The V and J ends lost 4 bases and 4 bases respectively, with 17 bases between them. The CDR3 contains 16 residues. The CDR3 protein is CASSSPGEGGGNTIYF. CDR3 nucleotide sequence: TGTGCCAGCAGTTCCCCAGGAGAGGGAGGGGGAAACACCATATATTTT.

This chain uses TRBV5-4 with TRBJ1-1, with D perhaps TRBD1 (5 bases). The V end lost 4 bases, the J end lost 1 base, and 11 bases lay between the germline ends. The CDR3 sequence is 14 residues long. Germline V lookup: CDR1 SGHNT, CDR2 YYREEE (reference sequence). The CDR3, as DNA: TGTGCCAGCAGCCCCGGGGGGAGGAACACTGAAGCTTTCTTT. This sequence encodes CASSPGGRNTEAFF.

This sequence joins TRBV2 and TRBJ2-7; possible D gene TRBD1, 5 bases. Per germline, CDR1 SNHLY and CDR2 FYNNEI. There are 14 residues in the CDR3. V lost 2 bases to trimming and J lost 2 bases, with 10 bases between them. The CDR3 DNA reads as TGTGCCAGCAGTGAAAGGACACCCGCCTACGAGCAGTACTTC. Amino acids: CASSERTPAYEQYF.

This CDR3 reads CAISSSYNEQFF. In nucleotides, the CDR3 is TGTGCCATCAGTTCGTCCTACAATGAGCAGTTCTTC. V and J are TRBV10-3 and TRBJ2-1; D call uncertain. The V end lost 5 bases, the J end lost 1 base, and 3 bases lay between the germline ends. CDR3 length: 12 residues. Germline V gene lookup returns CDR1 ENHRY and CDR2 SYGVKD.

The V call is TRBV27, the J call TRBJ2-1, with 9 bases fitting TRBD1. Trimming cost V 1 base and J 5 bases; bases outside gene matches: 9. CDR3 length: 17 residues. From germline, CDR1 is MNHEY and CDR2 SMNVEV (reference sequence). DNA for the CDR3: TGTGCCAGCAGTTTATTTCCGGGACAGGGAGGAGACAATGAGCAGTTCTTC. This translates into CASSLFPGQGGDNEQFF.

This chain uses TRBV27 with TRBJ1-4; 8 nucleotides match TRBD1. V shed 5 bases, J shed 10 bases, and the junction held 9 bases outside the gene matches. CDR3 length equals 14 residues. Germline CDR1 reads MNHEY; CDR2 reads SMNVEV (reference sequence). The CDR3 DNA follows: TGTGCCAGCAGTCTCAGGGGGCGAGAAGGAAAACTGTTTTTT. Its protein product is CASSLRGREGKLFF.

V gene TRBV5-4 combines with J gene TRBJ2-1; TRBD2 matches at 8 bases. Germline loops: CDR1 SGHNT, CDR2 YYREEE (reference sequence). The CDR3 covers 13 residues. J was trimmed by 6 bases and V by 1 base; bases with no gene match: 0. CDR3 sequence reads: CASSLTSGNEQFF. DNA of the CDR3: TGTGCCAGCAGCTTGACTAGCGGCAATGAGCAGTTCTTC.

The rearrangement uses TRBV11-2 and TRBJ1-2, with unresolved D. V was clipped by 1 base and J by 8 bases, with 11 bases between them. Per germline, CDR1 SGHAT and CDR2 FQNNGV. The CDR3 consists of 13 residues. CDR3 nucleotides: TGTGCCAGCAGCTTAGGTTCTGGGCTCGGCTACACCTTC. Its protein is CASSLGSGLGYTF.

This sequence joins TRBV5-4 and TRBJ1-6; TRBD1 agrees at 12 bases. This CDR3 contains 17 residues. Germline V lookup: CDR1 SGHNT, CDR2 YYREEE (reference sequence). Trimming removed 4 bases from V and 6 bases from J; junction bases left unmatched: 8. The chain's CDR3 is CASSDGDRGRINSPLHF. The CDR3 DNA reads TGTGCCAGCAGCGACGGGGACAGGGGGCGGATTAATTCACCCCTCCACTTT.

This clone was observed a few times. This chain uses TRBV6-1 with TRBJ2-7, with D perhaps TRBD2 (6 bases). The CDR3 consists of 14 residues. CDR1 and CDR2 from the germline V gene are MNHNS and SASEGT. Trimming stripped 4 bases from V and 0 bases from J, with 10 bases between. The CDR3 nucleotides are TGTGCCAGCAGTGGGGGCGGGGACTCCTACGAGCAGTACTTC. Encoded protein: CASSGGGDSYEQYF.

The chain links TRBV6-1 to TRBJ2-1, with D tentatively TRBD1 (7 bases). The CDR3 contains 13 residues. Trimming removed 6 bases at V and 7 bases at J, with 13 bases between. Looked up from germline, CDR1 is MNHNS and CDR2 is SASEGT. CDR3 region: CASREGARNEQFF. The CDR3 DNA is TGTGCCAGCAGGGAGGGGGCGAGGAATGAGCAGTTCTTC.

As for this clone: The germline gene is not matched at one end of the junction; a read error may be the cause. This chain uses TRBV7-9 with TRBJ1-4; tentatively, D is TRBD1 (5 bases). The V gene's germline CDR1 is SEHNR and CDR2 FQNEAQ (reference sequence). The CDR3 is made up of 15 amino acids. The CDR3 spells CSSSLIQTVNEKLFF. DNA of the CDR3: TGTTCCAGCAGCTTAATCCAGACAGTTAATGAAAAACTGTTTTTT.

The gene calls are TRBV14 and TRBJ2-5; TRBD2 is a possible D gene (5 bases). Germline assignment: CDR1 SGHDN and CDR2 FVKESK. The V gene lost 3 bases and the J gene lost 3 bases, with 11 bases spanning the gap. The CDR3 contains 14 residues. CDR3 in DNA: TGTGCCAGCAGCCACTCGACTATAAAAGAGACCCAGTACTTC. Amino acids: CASSHSTIKETQYF.

The V and J genes are TRBV11-2 and TRBJ1-6; D might be TRBD1 (6 bases). The germline gives CDR1 SGHAT, CDR2 FQNNGV. V shed 10 bases and J shed 8 bases, with 18 bases lying between them. The CDR3 loop spans 14 amino acids. For the CDR3, the DNA is TGTGCCATTGCCCCGGGGAGGGGGGATTCACCCCTCCACTTT. This translates into CAIAPGRGDSPLHF.

The CDR3 sequence is CASSLGAGRTYNEQFF. CDR3 sequence (DNA): TGTGCCAGCAGCTTGGGAGCGGGAAGAACCTACAATGAGCAGTTCTTC. V and J are TRBV5-5 and TRBJ2-1, with 7 bases fitting TRBD2. The CDR3 extends over 16 amino acids. V dropped 0 bases and J dropped 2; count of bases not matched to a gene: 5. Germline V CDR1 and CDR2: SGHKS, YYEKEE (reference sequence). The complete variable domain, with remaining parts taken from reference TRBV5-5 and TRBJ2-1, reads DAGVTQSPTHLIKTRGQQVTLRCSPISGHKSVSWYQQVLGQGPQFIFQYYEKEERGRGNFPDRFSARQFPNYSSELNVNALLLGDSALYLCASSLGAGRTYNEQFFGPGTRLTVL.